The 13 T cell receptor beta chains reported below all come from one sample, sequenced in a study of OX40 agonist ivuxolimab in advanced cancers. Library method: the immunoSEQ multiplex PCR assay. Drawn from immuneACCESS, this table holds only the in-frame rearrangements with V and J called that TCRdb kept. Clones are partly lost; checked studies trace under half to an unresolved V gene and leave the rest unexplained. In all, the sample holds around 78,000 clones, and roughly nine tenths of those were seen once. The ten most abundant clones make up roughly 1% of the sample. The source was CD4+ or CD8+ T cells sorted from blood, collected in a trial of the OX40 agonist ivuxolimab. These receptors were collected from an adult with an advanced solid tumor such as melanoma, head and neck, liver or kidney cancer.

The chain uses TRBV10-3 and TRBJ2-7, with 10 bases identical to TRBD1. The ends lost 6 bases at V and 3 bases at J; junction bases unmatched: 5. The CDR3 totals 14 residues. Per the germline V gene, CDR1 is ENHRY and CDR2 is SYGVKD. Here the CDR3 reads CAIRSGTGDYEQYF. The CDR3 DNA is TGTGCCATCAGAAGCGGGACAGGGGACTACGAGCAGTACTTC.

The chain recombines TRBV10-3 with TRBJ2-5, with D perhaps TRBD1 (6 bases). Between the trimmed V and J ends, which lost 10 bases and 5 bases, there was a span of 17 bases. The CDR3 has 13 amino acids. In germline, CDR1 is ENHRY, CDR2 SYGVKD. CDR3 loop: CATGGGREETQYF. As DNA, the CDR3 is TGTGCCACCGGTGGGGGCAGGGAGGAGACCCAGTACTTC.

The DNA for the CDR3 is TGCGCCAGCAGCTCCCAGGGGGCAGGGAACACTGAAGCTTTCTTT. This encodes CASSSQGAGNTEAFF. V gene TRBV5-1 combines with J gene TRBJ1-1, with 8 positions matching TRBD1. V dropped 3 bases and J dropped 1; count of bases not matched to a gene: 5. The CDR3 has 15 residues. CDR1 is SGHRS, CDR2 YFSETQ, per germline.

The V gene is TRBV7-2, the J gene TRBJ1-2; TRBD1 might be the D (5 bases). CDR1 and CDR2 (germline): SGHTA, FQGNSA. V lost 4 bases and J 3 bases, leaving 12 bases between the germline ends. The CDR3 is made up of 14 amino acids. The chain's CDR3 is CASSSAQGYYGYTF. CDR3 nucleotide sequence: TGTGCCAGCAGCTCCGCGCAGGGATACTATGGCTACACCTTC.

The chain is built from TRBV5-4 and TRBJ1-5; possible D gene TRBD1, 6 bases. The CDR3 runs 17 residues. The V end was cut by 0 bases, the J end by 4 bases, with 17 bases between. Germline V gene data show CDR1 as SGHNT and CDR2 as YYREEE (reference sequence). The CDR3 DNA reads TGTGCCAGCAGCTTGGGGGGGGGCTCGCGTCCGAATCAGCCCCAGCATTTT. Its protein product is CASSLGGGSRPNQPQHF. The full variable domain, with the rest looked up from reference TRBV5-4 and TRBJ1-5, is ETGVTQSPTHLIKTRGQQVTLRCSSQSGHNTVSWYQQALGQGPQFIFQYYREEENGRGNFPPRFSGLQFPNYSSELNVNALELDDSALYLCASSLGGGSRPNQPQHFGDGTRLSIL.

This chain joins TRBV2 and TRBJ1-2; the D gene is possibly TRBD1 (5 bases). Looked up from germline, CDR1 is SNHLY and CDR2 is FYNNEI. V was cut by 2 bases and J by 4 bases, with 8 bases left in between. This CDR3 has 13 residues. The CDR3 DNA follows: TGTGCCAGCAGTGAAAGGGGCCTCTATGGCTACACCTTC. Its protein product is CASSERGLYGYTF.

The rearrangement links TRBV30 to TRBJ2-1; D gene ambiguous. The CDR3 spans 15 residues. Germline V lookup: CDR1 GTSNPN, CDR2 SVGIG (reference sequence). Trimming removed 0 bases at V and 0 bases at J, with 9 bases between. CDR3 bases: TGTGCCTGGAGTGTAAGGCTGGGCTCCTACAATGAGCAGTTCTTC. Protein product: CAWSVRLGSYNEQFF.

V gene TRBV11-3 combines with J gene TRBJ2-3, with a weak D call TRBD2 (7 bases). Trimming pared 1 base from V and 6 bases from J, leaving 23 bases between. The CDR3 has 18 residues. CDR1 is SGHNT and CDR2 is YENEEA in the germline V gene. The CDR3 nucleotides are TGTGCCAGCAGCTTAGGCGTTCGGGGGGCACCCTTGCCGGATACGCAGTATTTT. Amino acid sequence: CASSLGVRGAPLPDTQYF.

The rearrangement uses TRBV28 and TRBJ2-5; TRBD1 matches at 9 bases. V shed 5 bases and J 6 bases; nucleotides not matched to a gene: 7. The CDR3 is 14 residues long. CDR1 MDHEN and CDR2 SYDVKM come from the germline V gene. This CDR3 reads CASSLTGGGKTQYF. DNA of the CDR3: TGTGCCAGCAGTCTTACAGGGGGCGGGAAGACCCAGTACTTC.

The V gene is TRBV2, the J gene TRBJ2-1; 9 bases map to TRBD2. The CDR3 spans 12 residues. The trim removed 7 bases at V and 6 bases at J, leaving 1 base unmatched. CDR1 SNHLY and CDR2 FYNNEI come from the germline V gene. The CDR3 sequence is CASTSGINEQFF. For the CDR3, the DNA is TGTGCCAGCACTAGCGGGATCAATGAGCAGTTCTTC. The whole variable domain, remainder taken from reference TRBV2 and TRBJ2-1, is EPEVTQTPSHQVTQMGQEVILRCVPISNHLYFYWYRQILGQKVEFLVSFYNNEISEKSEIFDDQFSVERPDGSNFTLKIRSTKLEDSAMYFCASTSGINEQFFGPGTRLTVL.

The chain employs TRBV2 and TRBJ2-3; D is uncertain. Germline V CDR1 and CDR2: SNHLY, FYNNEI. The CDR3 contains 12 residues. V lost 4 bases and J 9 bases, leaving 11 bases between the germline ends. CDR3 nucleotide sequence: TGTGCCAGCAGTGCCCAAGCAAGGACGCAGTATTTT. It encodes CASSAQARTQYF.

The chain has TRBV11-2 and TRBJ1-2; 8 bases align to TRBD1. Per germline, CDR1 SGHAT and CDR2 FQNNGV. The CDR3 length is 15 residues. V lost 5 bases, J lost 4 bases, and 9 bases stayed unmatched. The CDR3 loop reads CASSPQGAGVYGYTF. In DNA, the CDR3 is TGTGCCAGCAGCCCCCAGGGGGCGGGAGTCTATGGCTACACCTTC.

V usage is TRBV6-1 and J usage is TRBJ1-5; 9 positions match TRBD1. With 6 bases clipped from V and 8 bases from J, the junction kept 5 bases outside the gene matches. The germline V gene has CDR1 MNHNS and CDR2 SASEGT. This CDR3 spans 13 amino acids. In DNA, the CDR3 is TGTGCCAGCAGCGGGACAGGGAGGGAGCCCCAGCATTTT. Protein sequence: CASSGTGREPQHF.